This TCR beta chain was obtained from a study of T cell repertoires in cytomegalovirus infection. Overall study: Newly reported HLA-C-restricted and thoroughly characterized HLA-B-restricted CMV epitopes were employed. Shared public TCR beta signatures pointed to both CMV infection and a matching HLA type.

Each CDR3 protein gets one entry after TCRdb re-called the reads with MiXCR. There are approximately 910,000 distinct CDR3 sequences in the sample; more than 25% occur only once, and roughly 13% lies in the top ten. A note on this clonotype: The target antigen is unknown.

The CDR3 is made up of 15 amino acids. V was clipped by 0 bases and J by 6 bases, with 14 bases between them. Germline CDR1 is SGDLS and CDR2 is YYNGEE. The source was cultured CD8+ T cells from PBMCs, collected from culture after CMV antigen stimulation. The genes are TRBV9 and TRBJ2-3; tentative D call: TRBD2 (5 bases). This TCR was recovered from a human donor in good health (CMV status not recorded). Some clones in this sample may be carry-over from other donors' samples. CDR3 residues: CASSVDETTADTQYF. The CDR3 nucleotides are TGTGCCAGCAGCGTAGATGAGACTACCGCGGATACGCAGTATTTT.